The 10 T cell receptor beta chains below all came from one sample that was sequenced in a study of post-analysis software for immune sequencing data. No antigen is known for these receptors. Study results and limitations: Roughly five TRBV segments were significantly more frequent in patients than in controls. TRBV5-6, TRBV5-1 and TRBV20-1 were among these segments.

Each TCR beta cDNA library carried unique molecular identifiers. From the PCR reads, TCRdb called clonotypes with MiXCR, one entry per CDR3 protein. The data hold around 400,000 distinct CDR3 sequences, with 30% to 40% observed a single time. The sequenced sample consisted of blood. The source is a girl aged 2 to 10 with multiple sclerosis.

CDR3 amino acids: CASSPAGPLGPLYNEQFF. The CDR3 DNA sequence: TGTGCCAGCAGCCCCGCCGGACCACTAGGCCCCTTGTACAATGAGCAGTTCTTC. The rearrangement links TRBV7-9 to TRBJ2-1; D is perhaps TRBD2 (5 bases). The V end was cut by 5 bases, the J end by 4 bases, with 24 bases between. Germline V gene sequence: CDR1 SEHNR, CDR2 FQNEAQ (reference sequence). The CDR3 loop spans 18 amino acids.

CDR3 nucleotide sequence: TGTGCCAGCCGAGGGGGTGTGAGCTCCTACAATGAGCAGTACTTC. It specifies CASRGGVSSYNEQYF. The chain recombines TRBV6-6 with TRBJ2-1; D might be TRBD1 (6 bases). TRBJ2-7 matches the DNA end more closely, so the J call is doubtful. Germline CDR1 and CDR2: MNHNY and SVGAGI (reference sequence). The CDR3 runs 15 residues.

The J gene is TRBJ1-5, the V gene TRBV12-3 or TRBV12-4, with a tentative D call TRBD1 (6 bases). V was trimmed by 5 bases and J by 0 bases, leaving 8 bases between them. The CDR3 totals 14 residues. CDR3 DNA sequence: TGTGCCAGCAGTCGACAGGTTAGCAATCAGCCCCAGCATTTT. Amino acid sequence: CASSRQVSNQPQHF.

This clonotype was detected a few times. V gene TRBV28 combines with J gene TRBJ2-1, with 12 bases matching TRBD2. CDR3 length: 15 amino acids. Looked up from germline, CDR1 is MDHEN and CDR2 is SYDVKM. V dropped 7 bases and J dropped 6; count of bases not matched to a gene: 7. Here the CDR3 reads CASTGPGLAGNEQFF. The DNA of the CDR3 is TGTGCCAGCACGGGGCCGGGACTAGCGGGCAATGAGCAGTTCTTC.

CDR3 loop: CATSRDTGNIQYF. DNA of the CDR3: TGTGCCACCAGCAGAGATACGGGAAACATTCAGTACTTC. The genes are TRBV15 and TRBJ2-4, with D unresolved. Germline CDR1 LNHNV, CDR2 YYDKDF (reference sequence). Between the trimmed V and J ends, which lost 0 bases and 6 bases, there was a span of 6 bases. CDR3 length: 13 residues.

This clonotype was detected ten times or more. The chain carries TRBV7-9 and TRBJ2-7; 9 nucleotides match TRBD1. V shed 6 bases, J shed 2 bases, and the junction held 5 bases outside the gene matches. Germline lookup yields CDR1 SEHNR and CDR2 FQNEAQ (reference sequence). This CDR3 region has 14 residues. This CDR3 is CASSFGTGPYEQYF. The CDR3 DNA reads TGTGCCAGCAGTTTTGGGACAGGGCCCTACGAGCAGTACTTC.

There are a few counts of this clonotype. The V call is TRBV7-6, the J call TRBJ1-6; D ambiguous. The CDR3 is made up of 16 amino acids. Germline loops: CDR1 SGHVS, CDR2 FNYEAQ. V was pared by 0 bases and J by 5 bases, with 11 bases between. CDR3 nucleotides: TGTGCCAGCAGCTTAGCGTCGGGGATGGATAATTCACCCCTCCACTTT. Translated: CASSLASGMDNSPLHF.

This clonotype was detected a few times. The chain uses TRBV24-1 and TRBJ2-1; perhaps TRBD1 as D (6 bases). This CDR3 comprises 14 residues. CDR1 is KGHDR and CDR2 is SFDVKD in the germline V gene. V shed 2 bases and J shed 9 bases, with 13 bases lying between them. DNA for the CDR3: TGTGCCACCAGTGATTCCGGGACATTTGGTGAGCAGTTCTTC. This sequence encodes CATSDSGTFGEQFF.

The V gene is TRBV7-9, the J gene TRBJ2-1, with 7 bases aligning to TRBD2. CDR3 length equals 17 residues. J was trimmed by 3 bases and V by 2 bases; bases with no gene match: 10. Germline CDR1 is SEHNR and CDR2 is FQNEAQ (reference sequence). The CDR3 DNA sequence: TGTGCCAGCAGCTTATCACCTTTTGGCGGGAGCTACAATGAGCAGTTCTTC. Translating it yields CASSLSPFGGSYNEQFF. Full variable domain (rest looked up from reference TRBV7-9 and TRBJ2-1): DTGVSQNPRHKITKRGQNVTFRCDPISEHNRLYWYRQTLGQGPEFLTYFQNEAQLEKSRLLSDRFSAERPKGSFSTLEIQRTEQGDSAMYLCASSLSPFGGSYNEQFFGPGTRLTVL.

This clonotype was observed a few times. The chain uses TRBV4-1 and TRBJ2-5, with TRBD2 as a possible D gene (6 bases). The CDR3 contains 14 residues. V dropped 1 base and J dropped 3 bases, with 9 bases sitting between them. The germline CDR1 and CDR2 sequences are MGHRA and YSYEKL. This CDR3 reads CASSQVREEETQYF. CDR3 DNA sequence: TGCGCCAGCAGCCAAGTTAGGGAGGAAGAGACCCAGTACTTC.